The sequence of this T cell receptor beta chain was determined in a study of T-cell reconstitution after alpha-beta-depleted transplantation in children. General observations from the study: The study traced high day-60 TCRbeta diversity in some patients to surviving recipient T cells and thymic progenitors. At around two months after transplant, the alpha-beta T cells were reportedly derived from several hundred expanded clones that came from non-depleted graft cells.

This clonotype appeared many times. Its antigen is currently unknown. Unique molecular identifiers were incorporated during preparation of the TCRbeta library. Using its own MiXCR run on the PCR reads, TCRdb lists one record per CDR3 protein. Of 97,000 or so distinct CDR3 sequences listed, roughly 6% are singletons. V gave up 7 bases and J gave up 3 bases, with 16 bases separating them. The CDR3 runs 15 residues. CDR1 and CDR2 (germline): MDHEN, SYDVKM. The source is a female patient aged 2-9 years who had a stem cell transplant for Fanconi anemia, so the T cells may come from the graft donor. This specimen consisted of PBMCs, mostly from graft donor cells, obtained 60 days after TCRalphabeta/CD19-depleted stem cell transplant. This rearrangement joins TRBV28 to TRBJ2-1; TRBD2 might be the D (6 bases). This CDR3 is CASNVEGGSYNEQFF. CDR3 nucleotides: TGTGCCAGCAACGTGGAGGGAGGTAGCTACAATGAGCAGTTCTTC.